This T cell receptor (beta chain) stems from a study of shared clonotypes between healthy human individuals. As for the study in general: Each donor had three CD4 naive, three CD4 memory, two CD8 naive and one CD8 memory plate.

The germline gives CDR1 SEHNR, CDR2 FQNEAQ (reference sequence). The CDR3 totals 19 residues. The V gene end was trimmed by 5 bases and the J gene end by 2 bases; junction bases not matched to a gene: 9. Per the original methods: Junction-only immunoSEQ data arrived without quality scores, meaning filtering differed. Here immunoSEQ multiplex PCR was the method, and the copy in TCRdb shows in-frame clones only, minus some. Clonal size and the V and J genes are those of that table, whereas D and trimming came from the DNA. The table lists approximately 1,500,000 clones, about 96% of them singletons. The source is a man younger than 45 in good health. Sequences were obtained from naive CD4+ T cells sorted from blood. Subset of the sample: CD45RA+ positively selected. The chain recombines TRBV7-9 with TRBJ2-2; 15 nucleotides line up with TRBD2. CDR3 loop: CASSPYRTSGRANTGELFF. In DNA form, the CDR3 reads TGTGCCAGCAGCCCATACCGGACTAGCGGGAGGGCCAACACCGGGGAGCTGTTTTTT.